This entry lists 11 T cell receptor beta chains sequenced from one sample in a study of cytomegalovirus exposure and HLA in healthy donors. 13 Jbeta primers and 60 Vbeta primers were used for the PCR. TCRdb's copy holds only in-frame clones and misses some; the assay was immunoSEQ multiplex PCR. The data contain approximately 140,000 clones, approximately 80% of them seen just once; the ten biggest clones take up 8.8%. Input material: PBMCs. The origin of the receptors is a woman aged 45-65 years in good health and CMV-seropositive.

V is TRBV25-1 and J is TRBJ1-2, with unresolved D. V lost 1 base and J lost 4, with 13 bases in between. The CDR3 has 15 residues. Germline CDR1 MGHDK, CDR2 SYGVNS. This CDR3 is CASSEWEARFYGYTF. The CDR3 coding sequence is TGTGCCAGCAGTGAATGGGAGGCCAGGTTCTATGGCTACACCTTC.

The J gene is TRBJ2-3, the V gene TRBV7-3; D is possibly TRBD2 (5 bases). Germline CDR1 SGHTA, CDR2 FQGTGA. V dropped 3 bases and J dropped 1 base, with 11 bases sitting between them. The CDR3 contains 15 residues. This chain's CDR3 is CASSFSYGGTDTQYF. The CDR3 nucleotides read TGTGCCAGCAGCTTCTCTTACGGGGGCACAGATACGCAGTATTTT.

The chain uses TRBV4-3 and TRBJ1-5; no clear D gene. Germline CDR1 LGHNA, CDR2 YSLEER. V lost 2 bases and J lost 2, with 10 bases in between. This CDR3 is 15 amino acids long. CDR3 DNA sequence: TGCGCCAGCAGCCAATCCCCTGGAGGCAATCAGCCCCAGCATTTT. It yields the protein CASSQSPGGNQPQHF.

The chain carries TRBV15 and TRBJ1-2; D may be TRBD1 (5 bases). Per germline, CDR1 LNHNV and CDR2 YYDKDF (reference sequence). The length of the CDR3 is 15 residues. Trimming took off 1 base at V and 5 bases at J, with 14 bases between the two ends. CDR3 amino acids: CATSRGQNGGYGYTF. DNA for the CDR3: TGTGCCACCAGCAGAGGACAGAACGGGGGTTATGGCTACACCTTC.

V gene TRBV11-3 combines with J gene TRBJ1-1, with D possibly being TRBD1 (5 bases). This CDR3 has 14 residues. V lost 0 bases and J 2 bases, leaving 7 bases between the germline ends. Germline V gene sequence: CDR1 SGHNT, CDR2 YENEEA. The DNA of the CDR3 is TGTGCCAGCAGCTTAGACAGGGCCAACACTGAAGCTTTCTTT. Protein: CASSLDRANTEAFF.

There are a few counts of this clone. The chain has TRBV6-6 and TRBJ1-2, with unresolved D. V was shortened by 7 bases and J by 4 bases, with 16 bases between the two germline ends. This CDR3 has 14 amino acids. Germline CDR1 reads MNHNY; CDR2 reads SVGAGI (reference sequence). CDR3 in amino acids: CASTESGQIYGYTF. CDR3 in DNA: TGTGCCAGCACCGAATCTGGTCAGATCTATGGCTACACCTTC.

The chain recombines TRBV18 with TRBJ2-1; TRBD1 matches at 9 bases. This CDR3 region has 15 residues. V dropped 3 bases and J dropped 9; count of bases not matched to a gene: 9. Germline lookup yields CDR1 KGHSH and CDR2 LQKENI. CDR3 coding DNA: TGTGCCAGCTCACCCCCCGGGACAGGGTTTAGTGAGCAGTTCTTC. Translated, it gives CASSPPGTGFSEQFF.

The chain carries TRBV4-3 and TRBJ1-4; TRBD1 is a possible D gene (5 bases). The V end was cut by 4 bases, the J end by 6 bases, with 12 bases between. CDR1 is LGHNA, CDR2 YSLEER, per germline. This CDR3 is built from 14 residues. CDR3 DNA: TGCGCCAGCAGCCTCGGGGGTATTGATGAAAAACTGTTTTTT. It encodes CASSLGGIDEKLFF.

About this clone: Mismatch with germline at one junction end may stem from a read error. The V gene is TRBV7-9, the J gene TRBJ1-1; possible D gene TRBD1, 5 bases. The CDR3 totals 13 residues. Germline V gene lookup returns CDR1 SEHNR and CDR2 FQNEAQ (reference sequence). CDR3 nucleotides: TGTGCCAGCCTAGGGAGGGGAAACAATGAAGCTTTCTTT. Its translation: CASLGRGNNEAFF.

This clone was picked up one time. The DNA for the CDR3 is TGTGCCAGCAGCCTAGCCGGGACTCCGCGATGGCATGAAAAACTGTTTTTT. The encoded protein is CASSLAGTPRWHEKLFF. The rearrangement joins TRBV9 to TRBJ1-4, with a possible D match to TRBD1 (5 bases). Trimming cost V 4 bases and J 6 bases, with 22 bases left between them. Germline loops: CDR1 SGDLS, CDR2 YYNGEE. This CDR3 contains 17 residues.

This clone showed up just once. The chain employs TRBV13 and TRBJ1-1; D perhaps matches TRBD1 (5 bases). CDR3 length: 12 amino acids. Germline V CDR1 and CDR2: PRHDT, FYEKMQ (reference sequence). The V gene lost 5 bases and the J gene lost 5 bases, with 9 bases spanning the gap. The CDR3 region has the DNA TGTGCCAGCAGCCCCGGGGGTACTGAAGCTTTCTTT. Its protein is CASSPGGTEAFF.